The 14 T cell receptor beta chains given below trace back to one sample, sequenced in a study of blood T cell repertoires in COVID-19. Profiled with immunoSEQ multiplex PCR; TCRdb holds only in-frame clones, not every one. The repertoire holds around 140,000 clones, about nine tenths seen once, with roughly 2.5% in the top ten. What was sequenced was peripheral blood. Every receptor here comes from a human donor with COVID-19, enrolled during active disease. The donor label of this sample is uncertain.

The CDR3 spells CASSLGTRPTSVIQYF. The CDR3 DNA reads TGCGCCAGCAGCTTGGGCACGCGGCCCACTTCGGTAATCCAGTACTTC. J is TRBJ2-5 and V is TRBV5-1; D is ambiguous. The CDR3 covers 16 residues. Trimming took off 0 bases at V and 10 bases at J, with 22 bases between the two ends. Germline V gene lookup returns CDR1 SGHRS and CDR2 YFSETQ.

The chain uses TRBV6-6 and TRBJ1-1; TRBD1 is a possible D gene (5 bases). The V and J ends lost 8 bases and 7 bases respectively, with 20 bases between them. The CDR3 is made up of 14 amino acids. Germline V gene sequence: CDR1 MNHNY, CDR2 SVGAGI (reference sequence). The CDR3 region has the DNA TGTGCCAGCTCGCTTACTCGGGGGTCGAGTGAAGCTTTCTTT. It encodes CASSLTRGSSEAFF.

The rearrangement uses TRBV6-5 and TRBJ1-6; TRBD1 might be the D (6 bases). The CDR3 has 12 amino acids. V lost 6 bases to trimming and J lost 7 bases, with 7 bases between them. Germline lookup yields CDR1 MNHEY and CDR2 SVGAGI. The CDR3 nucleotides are TGTGCCAGCAGAACAGGGAATTCACCCCTCCACTTT. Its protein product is CASRTGNSPLHF.

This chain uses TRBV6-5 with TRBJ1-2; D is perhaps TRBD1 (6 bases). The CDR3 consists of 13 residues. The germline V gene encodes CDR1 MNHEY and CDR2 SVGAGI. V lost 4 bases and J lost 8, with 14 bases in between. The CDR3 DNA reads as TGTGCCAGCAGTTCCGGGACACCGGGCGGCTACACCTTC. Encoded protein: CASSSGTPGGYTF.

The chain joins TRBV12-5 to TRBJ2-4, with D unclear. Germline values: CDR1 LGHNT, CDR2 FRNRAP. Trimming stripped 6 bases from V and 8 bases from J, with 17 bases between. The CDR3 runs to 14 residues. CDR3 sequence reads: CASGSGPLGYIQYF. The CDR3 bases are TGTGCTAGTGGCTCAGGTCCGCTCGGATACATTCAGTACTTC.

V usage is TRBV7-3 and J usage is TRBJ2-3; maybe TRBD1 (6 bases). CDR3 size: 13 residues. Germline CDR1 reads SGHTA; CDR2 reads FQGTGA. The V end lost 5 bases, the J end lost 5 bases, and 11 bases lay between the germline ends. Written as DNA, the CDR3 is TGTGCCAGCAGCGTACAGGGAGAAGATACGCAGTATTTT. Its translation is CASSVQGEDTQYF.

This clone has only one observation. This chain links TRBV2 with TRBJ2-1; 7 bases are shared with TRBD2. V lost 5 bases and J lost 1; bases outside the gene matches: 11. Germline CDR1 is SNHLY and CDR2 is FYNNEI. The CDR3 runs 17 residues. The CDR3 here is CASSNIVASGSYNEQFF. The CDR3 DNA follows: TGTGCCAGCAGTAACATCGTTGCTAGCGGATCCTACAATGAGCAGTTCTTC.

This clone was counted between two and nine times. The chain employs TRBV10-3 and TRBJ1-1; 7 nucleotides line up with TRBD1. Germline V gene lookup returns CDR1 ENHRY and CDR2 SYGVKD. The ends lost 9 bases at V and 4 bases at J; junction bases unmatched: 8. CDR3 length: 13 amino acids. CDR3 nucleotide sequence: TGTGCCATTCGGAACCAGGGGGGCACTGAAGCTTTCTTT. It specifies CAIRNQGGTEAFF.

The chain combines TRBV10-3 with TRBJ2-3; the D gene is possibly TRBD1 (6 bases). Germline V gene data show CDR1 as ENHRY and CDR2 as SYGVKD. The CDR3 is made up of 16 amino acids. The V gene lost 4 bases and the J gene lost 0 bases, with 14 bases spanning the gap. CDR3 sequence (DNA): TGTGCCATCAGTGTGGGTGGGGGCCTGAGCACAGATACGCAGTATTTT. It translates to CAISVGGGLSTDTQYF.

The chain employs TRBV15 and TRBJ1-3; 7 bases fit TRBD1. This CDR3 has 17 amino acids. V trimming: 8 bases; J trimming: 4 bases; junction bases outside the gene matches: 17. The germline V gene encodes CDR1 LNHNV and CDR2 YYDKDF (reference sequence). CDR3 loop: CATRRLGQRGRGNTIYF. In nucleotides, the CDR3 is TGTGCCACCCGGCGGCTCGGTCAGAGGGGGCGCGGAAACACCATATATTTT.

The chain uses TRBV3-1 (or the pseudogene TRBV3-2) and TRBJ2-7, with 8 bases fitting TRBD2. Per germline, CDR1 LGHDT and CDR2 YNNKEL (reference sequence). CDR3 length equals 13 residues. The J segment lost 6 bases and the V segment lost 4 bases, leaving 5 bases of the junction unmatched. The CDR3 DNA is TGTGCCAGCAGCCTATACCGGGGGGGCGAGCAGTACTTC. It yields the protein CASSLYRGGEQYF.

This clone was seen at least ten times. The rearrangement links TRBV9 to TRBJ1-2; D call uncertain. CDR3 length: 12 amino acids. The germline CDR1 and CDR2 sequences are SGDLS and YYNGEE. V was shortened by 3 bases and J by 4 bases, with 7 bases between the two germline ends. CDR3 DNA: TGTGCCAGCAGCGGAAACAGCTATGGCTACACCTTC. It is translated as CASSGNSYGYTF.

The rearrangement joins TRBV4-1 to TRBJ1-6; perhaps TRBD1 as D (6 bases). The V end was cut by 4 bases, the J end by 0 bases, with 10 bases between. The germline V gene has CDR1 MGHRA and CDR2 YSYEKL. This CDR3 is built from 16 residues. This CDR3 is CASSLTGSSYNSPLHF. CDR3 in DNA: TGCGCCAGCAGCCTTACAGGGAGCTCCTATAATTCACCCCTCCACTTT.

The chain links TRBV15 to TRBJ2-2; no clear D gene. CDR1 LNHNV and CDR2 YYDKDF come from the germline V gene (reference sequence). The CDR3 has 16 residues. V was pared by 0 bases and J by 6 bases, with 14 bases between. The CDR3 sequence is CATSRDRRSVSGELFF. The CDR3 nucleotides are TGTGCCACCAGCAGAGATCGTCGGTCGGTTTCCGGGGAGCTGTTTTTT.